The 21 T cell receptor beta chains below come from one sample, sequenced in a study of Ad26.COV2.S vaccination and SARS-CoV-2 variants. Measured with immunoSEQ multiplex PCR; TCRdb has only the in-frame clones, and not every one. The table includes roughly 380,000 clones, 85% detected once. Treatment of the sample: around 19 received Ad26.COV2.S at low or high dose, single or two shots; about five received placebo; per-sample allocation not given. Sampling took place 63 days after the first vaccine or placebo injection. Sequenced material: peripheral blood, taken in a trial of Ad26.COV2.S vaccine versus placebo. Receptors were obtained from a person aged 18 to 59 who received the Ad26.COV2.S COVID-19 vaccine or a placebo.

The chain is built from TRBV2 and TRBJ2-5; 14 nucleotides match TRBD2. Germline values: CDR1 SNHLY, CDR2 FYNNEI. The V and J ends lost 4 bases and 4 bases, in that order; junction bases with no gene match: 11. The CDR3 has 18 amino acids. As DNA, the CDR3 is TGTGCCAGCAGTGCTTCAATGGGACTAGCGGGAGTCAGAGAGACCCAGTACTTC. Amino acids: CASSASMGLAGVRETQYF.

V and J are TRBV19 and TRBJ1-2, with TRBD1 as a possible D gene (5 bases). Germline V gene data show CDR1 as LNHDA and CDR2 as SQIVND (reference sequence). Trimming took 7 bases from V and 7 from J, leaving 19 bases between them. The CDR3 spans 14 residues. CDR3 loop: CASNRGAELLGYTF. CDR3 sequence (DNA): TGTGCCAGTAACCGTGGGGCAGAGCTGCTTGGCTACACCTTC.

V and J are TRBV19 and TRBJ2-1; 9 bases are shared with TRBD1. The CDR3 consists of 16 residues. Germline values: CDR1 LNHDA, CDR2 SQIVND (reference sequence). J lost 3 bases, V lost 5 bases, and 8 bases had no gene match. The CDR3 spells CASSPLQGQGYNEQFF. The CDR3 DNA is TGTGCCAGTAGTCCCCTGCAGGGACAGGGCTACAATGAGCAGTTCTTC.

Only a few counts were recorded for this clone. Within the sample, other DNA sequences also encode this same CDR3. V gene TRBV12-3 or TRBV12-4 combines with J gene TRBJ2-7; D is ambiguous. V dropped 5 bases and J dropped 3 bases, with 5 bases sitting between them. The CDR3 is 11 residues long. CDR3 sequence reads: CASSLLYEQYF. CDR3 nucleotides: TGTGCCAGCAGTCTCCTCTACGAGCAGTACTTC.

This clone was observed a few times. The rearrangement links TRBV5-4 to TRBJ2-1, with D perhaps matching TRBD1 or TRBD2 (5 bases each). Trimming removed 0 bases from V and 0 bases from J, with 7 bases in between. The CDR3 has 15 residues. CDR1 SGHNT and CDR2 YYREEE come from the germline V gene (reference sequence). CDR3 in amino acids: CASSLGGNSYNEQFF. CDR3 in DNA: TGTGCCAGCAGCTTGGGGGGGAACTCCTACAATGAGCAGTTCTTC.

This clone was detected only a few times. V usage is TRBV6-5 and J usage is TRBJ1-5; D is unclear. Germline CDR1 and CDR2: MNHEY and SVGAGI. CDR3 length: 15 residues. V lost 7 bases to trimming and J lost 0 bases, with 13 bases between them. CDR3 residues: CASKAGRYSNQPQHF. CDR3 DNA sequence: TGTGCCAGCAAGGCGGGCCGATATAGCAATCAGCCCCAGCATTTT.

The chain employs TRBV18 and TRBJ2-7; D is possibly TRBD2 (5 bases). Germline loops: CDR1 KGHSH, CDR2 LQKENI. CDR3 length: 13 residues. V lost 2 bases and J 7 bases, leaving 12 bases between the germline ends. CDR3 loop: CASSPTASGEQYF. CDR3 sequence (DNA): TGTGCCAGCTCACCAACGGCTTCGGGGGAGCAGTACTTC.

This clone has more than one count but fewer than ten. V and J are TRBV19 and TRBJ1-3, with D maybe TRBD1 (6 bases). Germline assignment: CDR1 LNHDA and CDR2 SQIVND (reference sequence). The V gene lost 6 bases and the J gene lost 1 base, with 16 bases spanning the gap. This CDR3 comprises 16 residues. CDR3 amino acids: CASSTGSFGSGNTIYF. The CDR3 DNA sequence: TGTGCCAGTAGCACAGGGAGCTTCGGGTCTGGAAACACCATATATTTT. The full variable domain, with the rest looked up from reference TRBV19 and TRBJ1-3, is DGGITQSPKYLFRKEGQNVTLSCEQNLNHDAMYWYRQDPGQGLRLIYYSQIVNDFQKGDIAEGYSVSREKKESFPLTVTSAQKNPTAFYLCASSTGSFGSGNTIYFGEGSWLTVV.

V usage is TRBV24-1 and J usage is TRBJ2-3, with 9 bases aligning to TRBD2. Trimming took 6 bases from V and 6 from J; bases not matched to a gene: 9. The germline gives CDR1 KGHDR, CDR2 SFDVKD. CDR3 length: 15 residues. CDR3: CATSFGGGAGDTQYF. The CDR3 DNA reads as TGTGCCACCAGTTTCGGCGGGGGGGCTGGGGATACGCAGTATTTT.

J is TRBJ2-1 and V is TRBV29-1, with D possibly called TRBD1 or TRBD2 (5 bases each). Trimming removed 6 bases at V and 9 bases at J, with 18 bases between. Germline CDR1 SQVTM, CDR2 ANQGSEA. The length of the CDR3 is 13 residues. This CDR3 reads CSVRGLTPGEQFF. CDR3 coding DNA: TGCAGCGTGAGGGGTCTCACCCCCGGTGAGCAGTTCTTC.

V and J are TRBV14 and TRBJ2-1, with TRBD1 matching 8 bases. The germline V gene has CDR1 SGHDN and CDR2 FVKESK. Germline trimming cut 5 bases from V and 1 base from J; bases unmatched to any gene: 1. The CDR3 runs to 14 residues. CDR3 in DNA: TGTGCCAGCAGCGGACAGGGATCCTACAATGAGCAGTTCTTC. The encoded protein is CASSGQGSYNEQFF.

CDR3 residues: CATSDPGTTPDEQFF. The CDR3 region has the DNA TGTGCCACCAGTGATCCCGGGACTACCCCGGATGAGCAGTTCTTC. This chain joins TRBV24-1 and TRBJ2-1; TRBD2 matches 7 bases. The germline V gene has CDR1 KGHDR and CDR2 SFDVKD. CDR3 length: 15 amino acids. V was pared by 3 bases and J by 8 bases, with 9 bases of the junction left unmatched.

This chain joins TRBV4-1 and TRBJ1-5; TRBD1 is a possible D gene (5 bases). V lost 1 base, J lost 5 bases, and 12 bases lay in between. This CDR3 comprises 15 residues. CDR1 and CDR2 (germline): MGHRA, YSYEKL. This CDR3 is CASSQVAGTDQPQHF. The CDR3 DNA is TGCGCCAGCAGCCAAGTGGCAGGGACGGATCAGCCCCAGCATTTT.

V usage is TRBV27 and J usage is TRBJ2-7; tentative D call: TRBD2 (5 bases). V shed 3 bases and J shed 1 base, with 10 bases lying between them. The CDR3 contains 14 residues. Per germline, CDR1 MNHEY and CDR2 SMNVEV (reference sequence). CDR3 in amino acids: CASSLWERSYEQYF. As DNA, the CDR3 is TGTGCCAGCAGTTTGTGGGAGCGGTCCTACGAGCAGTACTTC.

The CDR3 reads CASSIWGGNTEAFF. The CDR3 DNA is TGTGCCAGTAGTATTTGGGGCGGAAACACTGAAGCTTTCTTT. The genes are TRBV19 and TRBJ1-1; possibly TRBD1 for D (5 bases). V lost 3 bases and J 2 bases, leaving 10 bases between the germline ends. The germline V gene encodes CDR1 LNHDA and CDR2 SQIVND (reference sequence). The CDR3 is 14 amino acids.

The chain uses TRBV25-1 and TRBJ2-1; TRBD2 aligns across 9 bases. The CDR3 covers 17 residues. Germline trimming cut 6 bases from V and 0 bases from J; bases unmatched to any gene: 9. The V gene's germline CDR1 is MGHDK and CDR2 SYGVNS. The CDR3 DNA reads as TGTGCCAGCAGACCAGGACAGACTAGCGGCTCCTACAATGAGCAGTTCTTC. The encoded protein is CASRPGQTSGSYNEQFF.

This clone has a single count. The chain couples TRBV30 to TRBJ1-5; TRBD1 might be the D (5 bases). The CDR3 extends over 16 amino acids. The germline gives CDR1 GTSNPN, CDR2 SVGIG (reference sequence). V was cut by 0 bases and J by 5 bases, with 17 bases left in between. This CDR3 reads CAWSVLGVNKDQPQHF. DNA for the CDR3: TGTGCCTGGAGTGTACTGGGGGTCAATAAGGATCAGCCCCAGCATTTT.

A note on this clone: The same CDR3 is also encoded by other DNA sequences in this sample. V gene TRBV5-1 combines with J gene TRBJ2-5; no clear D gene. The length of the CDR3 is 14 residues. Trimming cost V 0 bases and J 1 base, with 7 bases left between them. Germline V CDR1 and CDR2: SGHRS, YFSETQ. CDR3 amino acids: CASSLGLLQETQYF. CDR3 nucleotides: TGCGCCAGCAGCTTGGGACTCCTCCAAGAGACCCAGTACTTC. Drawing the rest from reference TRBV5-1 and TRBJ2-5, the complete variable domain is KAGVTQTPRYLIKTRGQQVTLSCSPISGHRSVSWYQQTPGQGLQFLFEYFSETQRNKGNFPGRFSGRQFSNSRSEMNVSTLELGDSALYLCASSLGLLQETQYFGPGTRLLVL.

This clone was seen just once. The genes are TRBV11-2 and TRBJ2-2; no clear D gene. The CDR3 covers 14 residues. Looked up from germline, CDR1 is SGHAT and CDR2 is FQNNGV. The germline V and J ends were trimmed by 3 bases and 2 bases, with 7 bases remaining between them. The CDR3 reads CASSLKGNTGELFF. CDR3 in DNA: TGTGCCAGCAGCTTGAAGGGAAACACCGGGGAGCTGTTTTTT.

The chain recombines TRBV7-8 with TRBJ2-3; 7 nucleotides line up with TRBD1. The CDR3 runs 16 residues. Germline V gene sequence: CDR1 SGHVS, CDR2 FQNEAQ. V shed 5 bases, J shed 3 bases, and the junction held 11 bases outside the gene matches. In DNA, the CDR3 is TGTGCCAGCAGCCCGTGGACAGGCCAGGGTACAGATACGCAGTATTTT. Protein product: CASSPWTGQGTDTQYF.

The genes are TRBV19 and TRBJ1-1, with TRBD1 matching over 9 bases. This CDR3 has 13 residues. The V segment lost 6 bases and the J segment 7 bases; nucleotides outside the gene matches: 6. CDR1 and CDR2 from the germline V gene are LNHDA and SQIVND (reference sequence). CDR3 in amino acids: CASRRTGANEAFF. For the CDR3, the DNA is TGTGCCAGTAGGAGGACAGGGGCAAATGAAGCTTTCTTT. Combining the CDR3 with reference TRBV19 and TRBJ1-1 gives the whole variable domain DGGITQSPKYLFRKEGQNVTLSCEQNLNHDAMYWYRQDPGQGLRLIYYSQIVNDFQKGDIAEGYSVSREKKESFPLTVTSAQKNPTAFYLCASRRTGANEAFFGQGTRLTVV.